This TCR beta chain was captured in a study of human T cells and chemical hapten exposure. Study-level background: Sensitization was performed using 2% DPC on a 2 cm by 2 cm upper inner arm skin site. Upper-back patches of 0.01% DPC were read at 6 days.

CDR1 MNHEY and CDR2 SVGAGI come from the germline V gene. V lost 10 bases, J lost 2 bases, and 18 bases stayed unmatched. The CDR3 covers 18 residues. One entry per CDR3 protein, called by TCRdb with MiXCR from the RACE reads. Here the sample spans approximately 74,000 distinct CDR3 sequences, 30% to 35% being singletons. Time point in this sample: patch test 1, 2 weeks after DPC sensitization. Treatment noted: therapeutic diphenylcyclopropenone sensitization with weekly scalp DPC. This clonotype originated in a man aged 35-49 years with alopecia areata. Some clones in this sample may be carry-over from other donors' samples. This specimen was whole blood, taken in connection with sensitization to the hapten diphenylcyclopropenone (DPC). The chain has TRBV6-5 and TRBJ2-7; 12 bases are a match to TRBD2. The CDR3 reads CANLSPGLAGQGAYEQYF. CDR3 DNA: TGTGCCAACCTATCCCCGGGACTAGCGGGCCAGGGGGCCTACGAGCAGTACTTC.